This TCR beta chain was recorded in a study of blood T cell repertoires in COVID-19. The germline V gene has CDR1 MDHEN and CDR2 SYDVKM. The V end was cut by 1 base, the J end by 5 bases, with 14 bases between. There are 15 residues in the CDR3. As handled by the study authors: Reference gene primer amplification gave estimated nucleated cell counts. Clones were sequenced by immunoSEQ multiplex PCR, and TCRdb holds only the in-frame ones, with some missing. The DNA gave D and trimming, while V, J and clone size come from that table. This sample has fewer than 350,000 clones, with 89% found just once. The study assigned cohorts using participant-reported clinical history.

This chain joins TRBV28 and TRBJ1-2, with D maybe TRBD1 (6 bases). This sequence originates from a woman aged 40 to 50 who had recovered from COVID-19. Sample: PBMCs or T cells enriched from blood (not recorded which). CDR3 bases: TGTGCCAGCAGTTTATCTCCAGGGGAGGGGTATGGCTACACCTTC. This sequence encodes CASSLSPGEGYGYTF.